The source of this T cell receptor beta chain is a study of blood T cell repertoires in COVID-19. Study overall: Sites in the United States, Italy and Spain provided acute and convalescent COVID-19 samples. T cells, B-cell-depleted T cells, or PBMCs provided the cDNA or gDNA that served as material.

As originally analysed: Nucleated cell number was recorded as an estimate derived from reference gene primer amplification. Measured with immunoSEQ multiplex PCR; TCRdb has only the in-frame clones, and not every one. That table is the source of V, J and clone size, and D and trimming were worked out from the DNA. The sample shows about 230,000 clones, about four fifths of them seen only once. The CDR3 loop spans 15 amino acids. Germline V gives CDR1 GTSNPN, CDR2 SVGIG (reference sequence). Trimming left V 4 bases short and J 7 bases short, with 23 bases between. The sample comprised peripheral blood. The TCR was taken from an older man with acute or convalescent COVID-19. This chain joins TRBV30 and TRBJ2-7, with D perhaps TRBD1 (5 bases). CDR3 bases: TGTGCCTGGAAAGGTGGGCAAGGGGTCTCTGGGGAGCAGTACTTC. Protein sequence: CAWKGGQGVSGEQYF.